One and the same sample provided the 20 T cell receptor beta chains below, sequenced in a study of T cells in Graves' hyperthyroidism and ophthalmopathy. From RNA transcripts, TCR beta CDR3 regions were amplified. The HTBI primer set was used in a first-round RT-PCR of the TCR CDR3. TCRdb independently ran MiXCR on the multiplex PCR reads; one entry per CDR3 protein. Here the sample spans roughly 400,000 distinct CDR3 sequences, roughly 14% being singletons. Sample: blood. Receptors originate from a woman aged 18-29 years with Graves' hyperthyroidism that later progressed to Graves' ophthalmopathy.

The CDR3 nucleotides read TGCAGTGCTCCCCGGACAGCCACCTCGAACACTGAAGCTTTCTTT. Translating gives CSAPRTATSNTEAFF. The chain couples TRBV20-1 to TRBJ1-1, with D perhaps TRBD1 (6 bases). Trimming cost V 5 bases and J 1 base, with 17 bases left between them. Looked up from germline, CDR1 is DFQATT and CDR2 is SNEGSKA (reference sequence). The CDR3 is made up of 15 amino acids.

This clonotype was detected ten times or more. The chain has TRBV20-1 and TRBJ2-4; TRBD2 aligns across 8 bases. The CDR3 is 16 residues long. Trimming took 7 bases from V and 1 from J; bases not matched to a gene: 12. The germline V gene has CDR1 DFQATT and CDR2 SNEGSKA (reference sequence). CDR3 loop: CSGQRERDLAKNIQYF. Written as DNA, the CDR3 is TGCAGTGGGCAGCGGGAGAGGGACCTTGCCAAAAACATTCAGTACTTC.

The chain couples TRBV28 to TRBJ2-3, with 8 positions matching TRBD2. Germline loops: CDR1 MDHEN, CDR2 SYDVKM. The CDR3 is 16 amino acids. The V and J ends lost 0 bases and 1 base, in that order; junction bases with no gene match: 3. In DNA, the CDR3 is TGTGCCAGCAGTTTATGGGGGCGGGAGGGCACAGATACGCAGTATTTT. Residues: CASSLWGREGTDTQYF.

This clonotype was counted at least ten times. V is TRBV11-1 and J is TRBJ1-4; possible D gene TRBD1, 5 bases. Germline CDR1 is SGHAT and CDR2 is FQDESV (reference sequence). The CDR3 consists of 14 residues. Trimming removed 1 base at V and 8 bases at J, with 11 bases between. CDR3 sequence (DNA): TGTGCCAGCAGCTTAGAAGGGACGGGCGAAAAACTGTTTTTT. Its translation is CASSLEGTGEKLFF. Complete variable domain (other parts from reference TRBV11-1 and TRBJ1-4): EAEVAQSPRYKITEKSQAVAFWCDPISGHATLYWYRQILGQGPELLVQFQDESVVDDSQLPKDRFSAERLKGVDSTLKIQPAELGDSAMYLCASSLEGTGEKLFFGSGTQLSVL.

Ten or more counts support this clonotype. The chain uses TRBV6-1 and TRBJ2-7; 9 positions agree with TRBD2. The CDR3 sequence is 16 residues long. Trimming cost V 5 bases and J 2 bases; bases outside gene matches: 10. Germline CDR1 and CDR2: MNHNS and SASEGT. The CDR3 DNA reads as TGTGCCAGCAGTTGGGCTGGTGCGGGAGGGCCCTACGAGCAGTACTTC. Residues: CASSWAGAGGPYEQYF.

Turning to this clonotype: A read error is possible here, since a much larger clone lies one base away. The genes are TRBV18 and TRBJ1-3; D may be TRBD1 (6 bases). The CDR3 length is 15 residues. The V gene's germline CDR1 is KGHSH and CDR2 LQKENI. DNA of the CDR3: TGTGCCAGCTCCCTAACGGGGGGCTCTGGAAACACCAGATATTTT. It specifies CASSLTGGSGNTRYF.

This clonotype was counted at least ten times. This chain uses TRBV28 with TRBJ2-1; D is unclear. Trimming took 5 bases from V and 9 from J, leaving 23 bases between them. Germline V gives CDR1 MDHEN, CDR2 SYDVKM. The CDR3 loop spans 16 amino acids. CDR3 sequence: CASSTIMPPRQSEQFF. CDR3 nucleotides: TGTGCCAGCAGTACGATTATGCCCCCCCGGCAGAGTGAGCAGTTCTTC.

V gene TRBV10-3 combines with J gene TRBJ2-7, with TRBD1 matching over 10 bases. The CDR3 totals 14 residues. J was trimmed by 4 bases and V by 6 bases; bases with no gene match: 6. Germline V gene sequence: CDR1 ENHRY, CDR2 SYGVKD. The CDR3 loop reads CAIRTPGQGYEQYF. CDR3 coding DNA: TGTGCCATCAGGACACCGGGACAGGGGTACGAGCAGTACTTC.

There are many counts of this clonotype. This sequence joins TRBV27 and TRBJ2-2, with D unresolved. The germline V gene encodes CDR1 MNHEY and CDR2 SMNVEV (reference sequence). The CDR3 loop spans 15 amino acids. With 6 bases removed from V and 0 bases from J, the gap between germline ends came to 11 bases. This chain's CDR3 is CASRRITPNTGELFF. CDR3 nucleotides: TGTGCCAGCAGGAGGATCACCCCGAACACCGGGGAGCTGTTTTTT.

The chain is built from TRBV28 and TRBJ1-4; D is perhaps TRBD1 (6 bases). CDR1 MDHEN and CDR2 SYDVKM come from the germline V gene. V lost 8 bases and J lost 5, with 24 bases in between. The CDR3 is 17 residues long. The CDR3 sequence is CASSPSGARRSNEKLFF. CDR3 sequence (DNA): TGTGCCAGCTCACCTTCAGGGGCCCGGCGCTCAAATGAAAAACTGTTTTTT.

V is TRBV19 and J is TRBJ1-5; 11 nucleotides agree with TRBD1. Germline V CDR1 and CDR2: LNHDA, SQIVND (reference sequence). This CDR3 region has 16 residues. V gave up 7 bases and J gave up 5 bases; unmatched junction bases: 10. The CDR3 protein is CASTISGTGGHQPQHF. CDR3 DNA: TGTGCCAGTACCATATCCGGGACAGGGGGTCATCAGCCCCAGCATTTT.

This clonotype showed up just a few times. J is TRBJ2-1 and V is TRBV2, with 9 bases lining up with TRBD2. Trimming cost V 4 bases and J 8 bases; bases outside gene matches: 6. Germline V gene sequence: CDR1 SNHLY, CDR2 FYNNEI. This CDR3 spans 14 amino acids. CDR3 residues: CASSALAGLDEQFF. The CDR3 bases are TGTGCCAGCAGTGCGCTAGCGGGACTGGATGAGCAGTTCTTC.

This clonotype showed up many times. The CDR3 bases are TGTGCCAGCAGCCCCGTCCCGGGACCCGGCCACGAGCAGTACTTC. It is translated as CASSPVPGPGHEQYF. V gene TRBV12-3 or TRBV12-4 combines with J gene TRBJ2-7; D might be TRBD1 or TRBD2, each matching 5 bases. V was trimmed by 6 bases and J by 5 bases, leaving 20 bases between them. The CDR3 is 15 amino acids.

This clonotype appeared many times. The chain links TRBV12-3 or TRBV12-4 to TRBJ1-6, with D unresolved. V lost 5 bases, J lost 6 bases, and 11 bases lay in between. The CDR3 has 14 residues. The CDR3 DNA reads TGTGCCAGCAGTCCCAGGCAATCTAATTCACCCCTCCACTTT. Translated, it gives CASSPRQSNSPLHF.

This clonotype was detected only a few times. The chain uses TRBV9 and TRBJ2-1; D possibly matches TRBD1 or TRBD2 (5 bases each). The CDR3 covers 13 residues. Germline CDR1 and CDR2: SGDLS and YYNGEE. V lost 9 bases, J lost 7 bases, and 17 bases lay in between. The CDR3 sequence: CATSGTNFNEQFF. For the CDR3, the DNA is TGTGCCACCTCGGGGACCAATTTTAATGAGCAGTTCTTC.

V usage is TRBV11-3 and J usage is TRBJ2-3, with D perhaps TRBD2 (5 bases). CDR3 size: 13 residues. Looked up from germline, CDR1 is SGHNT and CDR2 is YENEEA. V lost 5 bases and J 3 bases, leaving 9 bases between the germline ends. The CDR3 sequence is CASSRGLTDTQYF. DNA for the CDR3: TGTGCCAGCAGCCGAGGGCTTACAGATACGCAGTATTTT.

There are many counts of this clonotype. V and J are TRBV7-8 and TRBJ2-2; 10 positions agree with TRBD2. This CDR3 region has 17 residues. The V gene end was trimmed by 5 bases and the J gene end by 8 bases; junction bases not matched to a gene: 14. CDR1 is SGHVS and CDR2 is FQNEAQ in the germline V gene. CDR3 DNA: TGTGCCAGCAGCCAGAGCGGTCTAGCGGGAGTGTGGGGGGAGCTGTTTTTT. Translating gives CASSQSGLAGVWGELFF. The whole variable domain, filled in from reference TRBV7-8 and TRBJ2-2, reads GAGVSQSPRYKVAKRGQDVALRCDPISGHVSLFWYQQALGQGPEFLTYFQNEAQLDKSGLPSDRFFAERPEGSVSTLKIQRTQQEDSAVYLCASSQSGLAGVWGELFFGEGSRLTVL.

This clonotype has more than one count but fewer than ten. The chain carries TRBV27 and TRBJ2-5; D is unclear. The CDR3 loop spans 13 amino acids. The germline CDR1 and CDR2 sequences are MNHEY and SMNVEV (reference sequence). Between the trimmed V and J ends, which lost 7 bases and 11 bases, there was a span of 20 bases. CDR3 nucleotides: TGTGCCAGCATCAGGCGGAGATCTAGAGAGCAGTACTTC. Its protein is CASIRRRSREQYF.

This clonotype was detected many times. The V call is TRBV27, the J call TRBJ2-1; TRBD1 agrees at 9 bases. The CDR3 consists of 20 residues. From germline, CDR1 is MNHEY and CDR2 SMNVEV (reference sequence). V lost 0 bases, J lost 3 bases, and 15 bases stayed unmatched. The CDR3 loop reads CASSLSSYRHRQGDYNEQFF. CDR3 DNA: TGTGCCAGCAGTTTATCGTCCTATCGGCATCGACAGGGGGACTACAATGAGCAGTTCTTC.

This clonotype has a handful of counts. The chain has TRBV28 and TRBJ2-2; D is ambiguous. The CDR3 extends over 15 amino acids. The germline V gene has CDR1 MDHEN and CDR2 SYDVKM. Trimming removed 5 bases at V and 1 base at J, with 11 bases between. This CDR3 is CASSTLYKNTGELFF. CDR3 bases: TGTGCCAGCAGTACCCTCTATAAGAACACCGGGGAGCTGTTTTTT.